The clone carrying this T cell receptor (beta chain) was counted at least ten times. Antigen specificity is unknown. These data are taken from a study of T-cell reconstitution after alpha-beta-depleted transplantation in children. Study-level findings and limits: In some patients, recipient T cells and intrathymic progenitors surviving conditioning explained high day-60 diversity. Reported findings indicate that, about two months after transplant, alpha-beta T cells came from several hundred expanded clones, which were derived from non-depleted graft cells. T-cell numbers and diversity one year post-transplant derived largely from freshly generated T cells.

The germline V gene has CDR1 MNHEY and CDR2 SVGAGI. V shed 2 bases, J shed 8 bases, and the junction held 14 bases outside the gene matches. The CDR3 runs to 17 residues. The TCRbeta library was prepared with unique molecular identifiers. Using its own MiXCR run on the PCR reads, TCRdb lists one record per CDR3 protein. The repertoire holds around 440,000 distinct CDR3 sequences, with roughly 10% as singletons. The V and J genes are TRBV6-5 and TRBJ2-1; TRBD2 aligns across 8 bases. The clonotype was recovered from a child aged 2-9 years with inherited bone marrow failure, due to receive a stem cell transplant. The source was PBMCs, collected before TCRalphabeta/CD19-depleted stem cell transplant. CDR3 in DNA: TGTGCCAGCAGTTACCCCCTTAAACGGCTAGCGGGCGATGAGCAGTTCTTC. Encoded protein: CASSYPLKRLAGDEQFF.